This T cell receptor (beta chain) was found in a study of shared clonotypes between healthy human individuals. CDR3 size: 16 residues. Germline CDR1 SGHRS, CDR2 YFSETQ. Trimming at V came to 0 bases and at J to 2 bases, leaving 4 bases not matched to a gene. Sorted-subset replicate PCR reactions were performed with 200 ng DNA, corresponding to about 32,000 T cell genomes. TCRdb's table, derived via immunoSEQ multiplex PCR, lists solely in-frame clones and lacks some. The sample lists millions of clones; more than 90% were seen once. This TCR came from a man in his late teens or twenties in good health. Sequenced material: naive CD4+ T cells sorted from blood. Subset: CD45RA+ positively selected. The rearrangement joins TRBV5-1 to TRBJ1-3, with 8 bases fitting TRBD1. CDR3 region: CASSLDPTGAGNTIYF. The CDR3 DNA sequence: TGCGCCAGCAGCTTGGACCCGACAGGGGCTGGAAACACCATATATTTT.